This paragraph reports one T cell receptor beta chain. Its antigen target is currently unknown. No qualities accompany the bases; no much larger clone lies one base away. The cohort comprised some 680 healthy bone marrow donors. All cohort members were sampled while nominally healthy, although unrecorded immune exposures were likely present. The donor tested CMV seropositive, placing the donor among the 290 or so seropositive members of the cohort. A peripheral blood sample was collected from each donor, and TCR beta sequencing was performed on peripheral blood mononuclear cells. Genomic DNA was extracted from the blood cell samples with the Qiagen DNeasy Blood Extraction Kit. These data originate in a study of cytomegalovirus exposure and HLA in healthy donors (dated by TCRdb to about 2017). Looking at the study overall: An earlier analysis of several hundred of the donors reported approximately 260 Gb of sequence data and around 110 million unique TCR beta sequences obtained from some 200 million T cells. Approximately 310 gigabases of sequencing data and around 87 million unique TCR sequences were included in an early release covering several hundred HLA-typed donors. The genetic ancestry cluster associated with self-reported Caucasian donors included about 81% of the approximately 430 genotyped donors. The study aimed to test whether signatures of past pathogen exposure could be identified by cataloging public T cell receptors. The T cell repertoires of about 700 subjects were profiled by immunosequencing and related to cytomegalovirus serostatus. Along with the approximately 700-subject first cohort, a separate validation cohort of over 90 different subjects was used. To predict cytomegalovirus infection status, the study combined high-throughput TCR immunosequencing, statistical association of individual TCRs with disease status, and machine learning. A later analysis re-examined previously published TCR beta repertoires from more than 650 donors and added high-resolution HLA genotyping to investigate patterns of TCR occurrence. The later analysis used no new phenotypic data to find candidate immune exposures, relying instead on TCR beta sequences and their occurrence across donors. In an earlier analysis of more than 550 of the donors, high-throughput TCR beta sequencing was used to judge whether each TCR beta V gene segment behaved as functional or pseudogenic. Donor age, sex, ethnicity and CMV serostatus were compiled alongside the repertoire data. In a later genetic analysis, genome-wide SNP genotypes for about 55% of the roughly 700 donors were used, and that subset was treated as a discovery cohort. All discovery cohort repertoires had been generated using a single sequencing platform. Both class I and class II loci were covered by HLA typing, at four-digit resolution. The number of donors typed differed by locus, with 629-630 for A, B, C, DRB1 and DQB1, more than 500 for DQA1, some 570 for DPA1, and around 430 for DPB1. Because of strong linkage in the cohort, four to six DR-DQ haplotypes were treated as single units for association and clustering. Among some 400 genotyped donors of the cohort, an average of roughly 230,000 unique TCR beta nucleotide sequences was sequenced per donor, of which about 19% were non-productive. General study outcomes and caveats: The study listed 150 to 200 TCR beta chains as associated with cytomegalovirus. In a later analysis, HLA-associated TCR beta chains showed more clonal expansion and lower generation probabilities than non-associated chains that were equally common. Several of the top co-occurrence clusters appeared to be linked to parvovirus B19, influenza, CMV and Epstein-Barr virus, according to a later analysis. Most TCR sequences were seen in very few donors, while some public TCRs were found in many individuals. Linkage disequilibrium might explain the correlated functional status among segregating V segments, but an unknown experimental factor could not be ruled out. Only TCR beta chains were sequenced in this cohort, and the absence of alpha or paired-chain data limited detectable features. Most CMV-associated TCR beta chains appeared to be HLA-restricted in a later analysis, and the HLA associations seemed to be driven largely by CMV exposure. Broadly in line with IMGT annotations, most TCR beta V segments showed up in productive rearrangements about 87% or about 30% of the time in an earlier analysis of some 590 of the donors. A further reported finding was that TCR beta sequences accurately predicted the HLA-A and HLA-B alleles for most subjects in the first cohort. A later genetic analysis associated a missense DCLRE1C variant with V-gene and J-gene trimming of TCR beta chains, and an independent cohort replicated the association. According to a later genetic analysis, donors in an Asian-associated ancestry cluster had fewer N-insertions in productive TCRs than the roughly 700-donor mean. Because some donors lacked HLA typing at each locus, the association tests relied only on the typed subset. Presence/absence analyses assumed roughly uniform sequencing depth across donors, an assumption that may not hold. In both the original and validation cohorts, the classifier was reported to diagnose cytomegalovirus status with high specificity and sensitivity. The sequencing pipeline was judged likely to have produced a cluster of highly shared sequence variants as a technical artifact. The authors suggested that the approach could potentially be generalized to other disease states and immunological phenotypes. The only immune exposure information available for the cohort was CMV serostatus. Roughly 17 rarely observed V segments, including chromosome 9 orphons, were excluded from the earlier analysis of approximately 500 of the donors because counts were too low. According to a later analysis, TCR association rates differed among HLA loci, with DRB1 alleles showing the most associated TCRs and HLA-C alleles showing the fewest. Three of the identified cytomegalovirus-associated TCR beta chains were confirmed in vitro to be specific for cytomegalovirus antigens. Strong co-occurrence of HLA alleles, especially DR and DQ, made assigning TCR associations to individual alleles difficult. In a later analysis, some 18,000 TCR beta sequences were associated with specific HLA alleles at a false discovery rate of 0.05.

Libraries were built with the immunoSEQ multiplex PCR assay. The multiplex PCR relied on a mix of 60 forward primers for TCR Vbeta segments and 13 reverse primers for TCR Jbeta segments. The CDR3 region of rearranged TCR beta genes was amplified from genomic DNA with a multiplex PCR assay. On the Illumina HiSeq System, the amplified TCR beta libraries were sequenced as 87-base-pair reads. In the original analysis: A later analysis tallied roughly 76 million unique TCR beta chains across the 660 or so repertoires, and some 12 million of those chains were shared by two or more donors. A nearest-neighbor algorithm error-corrected the raw reads and collapsed the reads into unique sequences, merging closely related sequences to remove PCR and sequencing errors. To assign V, D and J gene segments, CDR3 sequences were aligned to IMGT reference sequences. For a sequence to be retained, a match of at least six nucleotides was required to both a V gene segment and a J gene segment. Rearrangements were classified as productive when the CDR3 lacked stop codons and remained in frame with V and J, and all other rearrangements were classified as non-productive. Following IMGT convention, CDR3 was defined as the stretch from the second conserved V-encoded cysteine to the conserved J-encoded phenylalanine. The earlier analysis of roughly 590 of the donors excluded sequences that lacked an unambiguous match to a single V gene segment. In an earlier analysis of 587 of the donors, a V segment was called functional when productive rearrangements were above 56.7%, and segregating when the standard deviation between donors exceeded 5%. To diagnose cytomegalovirus status from the catalog of TCR beta chain sequences, a statistical classification framework was built. In a later analysis, V and J genes were assigned by comparing TCR nucleotide sequences against IMGT/GENE-DB human TR gene sequences. In a later analysis, CDR3 sequences and most-parsimonious VDJ recombination scenarios were assigned using the TCRdist pipeline. In a later analysis, each TCR beta chain was defined by its CDR3 amino acid sequence together with its V-gene family, and reads lacking a unique V-gene family were excluded. To address suspected cross-contamination and a sequencing artifact, a later analysis removed around 600 highly shared, low-generation-probability nucleotide sequences. For each public chain, a later analysis derived a clonal expansion index from normalized ranks of inferred template counts within each repertoire. In a later analysis, generation probabilities were computed using a VDJ recombination model fitted to out-of-frame rearrangements, and the results were checked against IGoR. A later analysis scored TCR-TCR, TCR-HLA and TCR-CMV co-occurrence with hypergeometric tests, applying a repertoire-size bias correction to TCR pairs. To estimate false discovery rates, a later analysis permuted the HLA or CMV assignments 20 times. In a later analysis, co-occurring TCRs were grouped using DBSCAN, with TCRdist sequence similarity added in when clustering inside HLA-allele-positive subsets. For co-occurrence clustering, repertoires with fewer than 30,000 or more than 120,000 public chains were excluded, along with roughly 5 repertoires with anomalous nucleotide sharing. The source is immuneACCESS, and TCRdb retained only in-frame sequences with V and J called. Part of the clones is not carried over; for the studies checked, unresolved V genes explain less than half of this, and the remainder is unexplained. V, J and clone size are those of that table, while D and trimming were read from the DNA. The sample data list about 150,000 clones, and approximately 80% of these were observed just once. About 6.4% of the sample rests with the top ten.

The clonotype originates from a woman between 50 and 59 years old in good health and CMV-seropositive. Sequences were obtained from PBMCs.

The CDR3 is CASSIDRDLHSNQPQHF. The nucleotide sequence reads TGTGCCAGTAGTATCGACAGGGACCTTCATAGCAATCAGCCCCAGCATTTT. The V gene is TRBV19 and the J gene is TRBJ1-5, and TRBD1 matches 7 of the central bases. From the germline V gene (reference sequence), CDR1 is LNHDA and CDR2 is SQIVND. Counted from cysteine to phenylalanine, this CDR3 has 17 amino acids. The DNA shown is the 51-base CDR3, in frame from base 1. For this chain, trimming is 3 bases at the V end and 0 bases at the J end, and the number of junction bases without a gene match is 8.